The T cell receptor (beta chain) under discussion was sequenced for a study of T cell responses to AZD1222 COVID-19 vaccine (dated by TCRdb to the early 2020s). Study-wide context: A total of under 250 trial participants underwent TCR sequencing, of whom roughly 210 had received two doses of AZD1222 and some 25 had received two doses of the MenACWY control vaccine. Trial participants were enrolled by age into subgroups of 18-55, 56-69 and 70-plus years, and about 150, 27 and 61 TCR-sequenced participants, respectively, were included in these subgroups.

On this clone itself: Its antigen remains undetermined. Base qualities were left out, and no much larger clone turns up one base away.

The CDR3 regions of human TCRbeta chains were subjected to immunosequencing. The authors processed their data as follows. Repertoire TCRs were checked for matches against a reference library of SARS-CoV-2-specific TCRs that had been generated using the MIRA antigen-specificity platform. Breadth meant the fraction of unique TCRs that were SARS-CoV-2-associated, whereas depth meant the fraction of total T cells that were SARS-CoV-2-associated. Using the MIRA data, every spike-specific TCR was mapped to the spike region that the TCR reacted to and assigned to either a CD4 or a CD8 class. Log10-transformed breadth and depth values were compared by one-way ANOVA with Sidak's multiple comparisons tests. Imported from immuneACCESS, the table was reduced by TCRdb to in-frame sequences with V and J called. These copies leave out some clones; in studies compared against another copy, an unresolved V gene accounts for under half, and the cause of the remainder is not known. V, J and clone size were drawn from that table, and D and trimming were deduced from the DNA. This sample has more than 150,000 clones in its table, and 88% of those were observed once. Clones ranked in the top ten supply 25% to 30% of the sample.

In the paper's terms, the time point label means: about 28 days (+/-7) after the second vaccine dose. Because spike-specific TCR depth and breadth did not differ between the two schedules, AZD1222 recipients who got a second dose at roughly 4 weeks were pooled with those who got a second dose at roughly 12 weeks. Vaccinee samples were obtained from the UK trials COV001 and COV002, which included a single-blind randomized controlled phase 2/3 trial of AZD1222 (ChAdOx1 nCoV-19) in healthy adults. For TCRbeta chain sequencing, PBMC samples from trial participants were taken at day 0 and at day 28 after the second dose. As encoded in the germline V gene, CDR1 is MNHEY while CDR2 is SVGAGI. V loses 0 bases at its end and J loses 6 bases; junction bases beyond the gene matches: 7. The CDR3 numbers 16 residues from cysteine through phenylalanine. CDR3 DNA is the only sequence kept; it has 48 bases, read in frame from the first base.

The research as a whole found: No day 14 peak-response samples were available, so repertoires were characterized only after the peak T cell response. Participants were mostly white British, with more females than males. The authors suggested clonal diversity may have been underestimated. CD4 TCRs associated with the vaccine covered the entire spike protein, and the dominant responses were in regions 160-218 and 743-854. The 56-69-year group was small, and its depth increase did not reach significance, likely because of low power. Spike-specific TCR breadth and depth rose significantly after two AZD1222 doses compared with day 0 and with MenACWY recipients. Reportedly, almost half of the unique spike-specific TCRs recognized epitopes lying outside the regions that are mutated in the B.1.351 and B.1.1.7 variants. Conclusions about previously exposed vaccinees were limited because only six or seven AZD1222 recipients were SARS-CoV-2 seropositive at baseline.

Rearrangement joined TRBV6-5 to TRBJ2-7; 11 bases in between match TRBD1. The receptor comes from an adult who received the AZD1222 COVID-19 vaccine. The sequencing used peripheral blood, collected 28 days after the second AZD1222 dose. For the CDR3, the sequence is CASSYSGGQGAREQYF. Here is the DNA: TGTGCCAGCAGTTACTCGGGAGGACAGGGGGCACGCGAGCAGTACTTC.